Listed here are 7 T cell receptor beta chains from one sample, sequenced in a study of early T cells in non-severe SARS-CoV-2 infection. TCRdb passed the 5' RACE reads through MiXCR, listing each CDR3 protein once. Of about 64,000 distinct CDR3 sequences in the sample, almost 9% are singletons; the top ten hold around an eighth. The starting material was whole blood, obtained at baseline. The source is an adult who was a healthcare worker with PCR-confirmed SARS-CoV-2 infection or an uninfected control (not recorded which).

By frequency in the sample, this clonotype is medium-sized. The rearrangement joins TRBV4-1 to TRBJ2-7; 9 bases match TRBD2. V dropped 1 base and J dropped 4; count of bases not matched to a gene: 5. The CDR3 runs 15 residues. Germline values: CDR1 MGHRA, CDR2 YSYEKL. CDR3 amino acids: CASSQVSGSGYEQYF. The CDR3 coding sequence is TGCGCCAGCAGCCAAGTTAGCGGGAGCGGATACGAGCAGTACTTC.

This clonotype occurred many times. V and J are TRBV30 and TRBJ1-1; possible D gene TRBD1, 5 bases. CDR1 and CDR2 (germline): GTSNPN, SVGIG (reference sequence). This CDR3 region has 15 residues. V shed 2 bases and J shed 5 bases, with 18 bases lying between them. This CDR3 is CAWSPHAGRWTEAFF. CDR3 sequence (DNA): TGTGCCTGGAGTCCCCATGCAGGGAGGTGGACTGAAGCTTTCTTT.

This clonotype was seen ten or more times. The gene calls are TRBV4-3 and TRBJ2-7; D is unresolved. V shed 4 bases and J shed 3 bases, with 16 bases lying between them. The CDR3 sequence is 15 residues long. The germline V gene has CDR1 LGHNA and CDR2 YSLEER. CDR3 sequence: CASSPRVLQRYEQYF. The CDR3 DNA reads TGCGCCAGCAGCCCTCGGGTCTTACAGCGCTACGAGCAGTACTTC.

V usage is TRBV20-1 and J usage is TRBJ2-7; D is undetermined. CDR1 and CDR2 (germline): DFQATT, SNEGSKA (reference sequence). The CDR3 length is 12 residues. Trimming took 3 bases from V and 0 from J, leaving 6 bases between them. The CDR3 sequence is CSASGYSYEQYF. The CDR3 DNA follows: TGCAGTGCTAGCGGGTACTCCTACGAGCAGTACTTC.

This clonotype has more than one count but fewer than ten. This chain links TRBV7-2 with TRBJ2-1, with D perhaps matching TRBD1 (6 bases). The ends were cut back, 3 bases at V and 2 bases at J, with 14 bases in the middle. CDR1 SGHTA and CDR2 FQGNSA come from the germline V gene. The CDR3 covers 16 residues. DNA for the CDR3: TGTGCCAGCAGCTTCCTACAGGGTAGGACCTACAATGAGCAGTTCTTC. Protein: CASSFLQGRTYNEQFF.

This clonotype was seen more than once but under ten times. This rearrangement joins TRBV6-6 to TRBJ2-7; 12 bases align to TRBD2. This CDR3 comprises 13 residues. The germline V gene has CDR1 MNHNY and CDR2 SVGAGI (reference sequence). J lost 7 bases, V lost 4 bases, and 2 bases had no gene match. The CDR3 sequence: CASSSLAGGEQYF. DNA of the CDR3: TGTGCCAGCAGTTCACTAGCGGGAGGTGAGCAGTACTTC.

The chain uses TRBV2 and TRBJ2-5, with 10 bases fitting TRBD1. V lost 2 bases, J lost 4 bases, and 7 bases stayed unmatched. Germline-derived CDR1 and CDR2 are SNHLY and FYNNEI. The CDR3 length is 16 residues. The CDR3 DNA sequence: TGTGCCAGCAGTGAATATGGGACAGGGGTGGGAGAGACCCAGTACTTC. It encodes CASSEYGTGVGETQYF.